Presented here are 15 T cell receptor beta chains from one specimen sequenced in a study of tumor-infiltrating lymphocytes in localized non-small cell lung cancer. Assay used: immunoSEQ multiplex PCR; TCRdb lists only in-frame clones, some missing. The table lists several thousand clones, over 60% of them singletons, with about 6.3% in the top ten. Source material: lung tumor tissue. The receptor set was obtained from a human donor with non-small cell lung cancer.

The chain uses TRBV9 and TRBJ2-2; tentative D call: TRBD2 (7 bases). The CDR3 loop spans 17 amino acids. The germline gives CDR1 SGDLS, CDR2 YYNGEE. Trimming removed 3 bases at V and 4 bases at J, with 19 bases between. The chain's CDR3 is CASSGGKGGGGTGELFF. The DNA for the CDR3 is TGTGCCAGCAGCGGCGGCAAGGGGGGAGGGGGCACCGGGGAGCTGTTTTTT.

This clone was counted between two and nine times. The genes are TRBV20-1 and TRBJ1-1; D is uncertain. The germline gives CDR1 DFQATT, CDR2 SNEGSKA (reference sequence). V shed 3 bases and J shed 3 bases, with 5 bases lying between them. The CDR3 runs to 11 residues. CDR3 in DNA: TGCAGTGCTAGTATGTACACTGAAGCTTTCTTT. Its protein product is CSASMYTEAFF.

This clone was counted between two and nine times. The genes are TRBV30 and TRBJ2-7, with TRBD2 identical over 10 bases. Germline CDR1 reads GTSNPN; CDR2 reads SVGIG (reference sequence). With V trimmed by 5 bases and J by 2 bases, 3 bases remained unmatched. The CDR3 totals 13 residues. The CDR3 reads CAWQAGGPYEQYF. The CDR3 nucleotides are TGTGCCTGGCAAGCGGGAGGGCCCTACGAGCAGTACTTC.

This chain uses TRBV28 with TRBJ1-5; D is unresolved. V gave up 5 bases and J gave up 6 bases, with 17 bases separating them. The CDR3 is 15 amino acids. Per the germline V gene, CDR1 is MDHEN and CDR2 is SYDVKM. The CDR3 protein is CASSDALGASQPQHF. The CDR3 DNA sequence: TGTGCCAGCAGTGACGCGTTGGGAGCGAGTCAGCCCCAGCATTTT.

This clone was counted between two and nine times. The J gene is TRBJ2-7, the V gene TRBV18, with a possible D match to TRBD2 (6 bases). The CDR3 runs to 15 residues. The V gene's germline CDR1 is KGHSH and CDR2 LQKENI. Trimming left V 3 bases short and J 6 bases short, with 18 bases between. The CDR3 bases are TGTGCCAGCTCACCTCTGGGACTCGCCTCATCCGAGCAGTACTTC. This codes for CASSPLGLASSEQYF.

This clone appeared once. The genes are TRBV2 and TRBJ2-2, with D possibly being TRBD2 (5 bases). CDR3 length: 16 residues. Deletions cut 3 bases from V and 0 bases from J, with 11 bases between. Germline V lookup: CDR1 SNHLY, CDR2 FYNNEI. The CDR3: CASSDVLEANTGELFF. CDR3 sequence (DNA): TGTGCCAGCAGTGATGTTCTGGAGGCGAACACCGGGGAGCTGTTTTTT. Full variable domain (outside the CDR3, taken from reference TRBV2 and TRBJ2-2): EPEVTQTPSHQVTQMGQEVILRCVPISNHLYFYWYRQILGQKVEFLVSFYNNEISEKSEIFDDQFSVERPDGSNFTLKIRSTKLEDSAMYFCASSDVLEANTGELFFGEGSRLTVL.

The chain has TRBV7-2 and TRBJ2-7; 10 bases fit TRBD1. Germline values: CDR1 SGHTA, CDR2 FQGNSA. The CDR3 is made up of 13 amino acids. V lost 5 bases to trimming and J lost 4 bases; unmatched junction nucleotides: 2. The CDR3 DNA follows: TGTGCCAGCAGCAGGGACAGGGGTTACGAGCAGTACTTC. Translation: CASSRDRGYEQYF.

This clone was seen a handful of times. This chain uses TRBV6-5 with TRBJ1-1, with D perhaps TRBD1 (5 bases). The CDR3 runs 14 residues. With 5 bases removed from V and 3 bases from J, the gap between germline ends came to 13 bases. From germline, CDR1 is MNHEY and CDR2 SVGAGI. The CDR3 DNA is TGTGCCAGCAGTCTTTCGCGGGGCTACACTGAAGCTTTCTTT. This sequence encodes CASSLSRGYTEAFF.

Here the CDR3 reads CAIVGTGTYEQYF. The DNA for the CDR3 is TGTGCCATCGTGGGGACGGGGACCTACGAGCAGTACTTC. This chain connects TRBV28 to TRBJ2-7; the D gene could be TRBD1 or TRBD2 (5 bases each). V was pared by 10 bases and J by 2 bases, with 15 bases between. In germline, CDR1 is MDHEN, CDR2 SYDVKM. The CDR3 totals 13 residues.

This clone qualifies as medium-sized. The chain uses TRBV28 and TRBJ1-3; D is unresolved. Germline V gives CDR1 MDHEN, CDR2 SYDVKM. The CDR3 is 14 amino acids. V was cut by 6 bases and J by 3 bases, with 12 bases left in between. The CDR3 DNA reads as TGTGCCAGCAGCACAACGGTTCTTGGAAACACCATATATTTT. This gives the protein CASSTTVLGNTIYF.

The J gene is TRBJ2-3, the V gene TRBV2; 9 bases agree with TRBD2. CDR3 size: 17 residues. Trimming at V came to 3 bases and at J to 1 base, leaving 8 bases not matched to a gene. Germline loops: CDR1 SNHLY, CDR2 FYNNEI. The CDR3 DNA follows: TGTGCCAGCAGTGAGACGAGGACTAGCGAGGGCACAGATACGCAGTATTTT. Translated: CASSETRTSEGTDTQYF.

The chain joins TRBV7-9 to TRBJ2-3; D perhaps matches TRBD2 (6 bases). With 3 bases removed from V and 6 bases from J, the gap between germline ends came to 13 bases. From germline, CDR1 is SEHNR and CDR2 FQNEAQ (reference sequence). The CDR3 runs to 14 residues. This chain's CDR3 is CASSLSSRGDTQYF. For the CDR3, the DNA is TGTGCCAGCAGCTTGTCCTCGCGGGGTGATACGCAGTATTTT.

This clone occurred once. This chain joins TRBV9 and TRBJ2-1; D remains unclear. The V and J ends lost 3 bases and 9 bases respectively, with 10 bases between them. The germline V gene has CDR1 SGDLS and CDR2 YYNGEE. This CDR3 comprises 12 residues. CDR3: CASSAPPGEQFF. DNA of the CDR3: TGTGCCAGCAGCGCACCGCCGGGTGAGCAGTTCTTC.

This chain links TRBV7-8 with TRBJ1-1; 7 bases line up with TRBD1. The CDR3 sequence is 17 residues long. Germline-derived CDR1 and CDR2 are SGHVS and FQNEAQ. V shed 6 bases and J 0 bases; nucleotides not matched to a gene: 13. CDR3 loop: CASRPTLGTDMNTEAFF. In DNA form, the CDR3 reads TGTGCCAGCAGACCTACTTTAGGGACAGATATGAACACTGAAGCTTTCTTT.

The chain links TRBV28 to TRBJ1-2; 9 nucleotides match TRBD1. Germline-derived CDR1 and CDR2 are MDHEN and SYDVKM. Germline trimming cut 4 bases from V and 4 bases from J; bases unmatched to any gene: 16. The CDR3 extends over 18 amino acids. CDR3 nucleotide sequence: TGTGCCAGCAGTTCTATAGGCCGTCGGGACAGGGTTAGCTATGGCTACACCTTC. Protein sequence: CASSSIGRRDRVSYGYTF.